Presented here are 12 T cell receptor beta chains from one specimen sequenced in a study of neoadjuvant anti-PD-1 for oral cavity cancer. The repertoire was sequenced with immunoSEQ multiplex PCR; TCRdb's copy has only in-frame clones and lacks some. The profile shows approximately 83,000 clones, about 80% of them singletons. The sequenced sample was PBMCs, obtained before nivolumab (anti-PD-1) treatment. The receptors stem from a person aged 35-79 years with oral cavity squamous cell carcinoma.

The chain employs TRBV29-1 and TRBJ1-4; D not certain. Germline V CDR1 and CDR2: SQVTM, ANQGSEA. V was trimmed by 7 bases and J by 8 bases, leaving 8 bases between them. The CDR3 runs to 10 residues. The CDR3, as DNA: TGCAGCGCTGCAACGGAAAAACTGTTTTTT. It yields the protein CSAATEKLFF.

The chain couples TRBV19 to TRBJ2-3; 7 nucleotides agree with TRBD2. Trimming removed 7 bases from V and 0 bases from J; junction bases left unmatched: 10. Germline loops: CDR1 LNHDA, CDR2 SQIVND (reference sequence). The CDR3 loop spans 16 amino acids. CDR3 sequence reads: CASTPPGGGSTDTQYF. Written as DNA, the CDR3 is TGTGCCAGTACCCCCCCGGGGGGAGGAAGCACAGATACGCAGTATTTT.

This chain joins TRBV4-2 and TRBJ1-3, with 8 bases matching TRBD1. Losses at the gene ends were 0 bases for V and 4 bases for J; bases not matched to a gene: 8. Looked up from germline, CDR1 is LGHNA and CDR2 is YNFKEQ. The CDR3 runs to 17 residues. Here the CDR3 reads CASSQEGSGGTGNTIYF. The CDR3 DNA sequence: TGTGCCAGCAGCCAAGAAGGCTCAGGGGGCACGGGAAACACCATATATTTT.

The rearrangement uses TRBV5-1 and TRBJ2-1, with D perhaps TRBD1 (6 bases). The CDR3 is 13 amino acids. V lost 4 bases, J lost 3 bases, and 8 bases lay in between. CDR1 and CDR2 from the germline V gene are SGHRS and YFSETQ. This chain's CDR3 is CASSMDSYNEQFF. Written as DNA, the CDR3 is TGCGCCAGCAGCATGGACAGCTACAATGAGCAGTTCTTC. Looking up the rest from reference TRBV5-1 and TRBJ2-1 gives the full variable domain: KAGVTQTPRYLIKTRGQQVTLSCSPISGHRSVSWYQQTPGQGLQFLFEYFSETQRNKGNFPGRFSGRQFSNSRSEMNVSTLELGDSALYLCASSMDSYNEQFFGPGTRLTVL.

This sequence joins TRBV7-2 and TRBJ2-7; no definite D call. CDR3 length: 14 residues. Germline V gene sequence: CDR1 SGHTA, CDR2 FQGNSA. Trimming cost V 5 bases and J 5 bases, with 16 bases left between them. The CDR3 DNA is TGTGCCAGCAGCCAAAGGGAATCGAGCGACGAGCAGTACTTC. Its protein is CASSQRESSDEQYF.

The rearrangement links TRBV21-1 to TRBJ2-7; TRBD1 is the table's D call, not checked against the DNA. TRBV21-1 is annotated as a pseudogene. The CDR3 has 15 amino acids. The CDR3 spells CASSGQGQGAYEQYF. CDR3 DNA sequence: TGTGCCAGCAGCGGGCAAGGGCAGGGGGCTTACGAGCAGTACTTC.

This clone was observed a few times. V and J are TRBV30 and TRBJ2-2, with D tentatively TRBD1 (6 bases). The V end was cut by 5 bases, the J end by 7 bases, with 14 bases between. CDR3 length equals 13 residues. Germline CDR1 and CDR2: GTSNPN and SVGIG (reference sequence). This CDR3 is CAWGQGMGGELFF. The CDR3 DNA follows: TGTGCCTGGGGGCAGGGGATGGGCGGGGAGCTGTTTTTT.

J is TRBJ1-1 and V is TRBV10-2; D not resolved. CDR1 is WSHSY and CDR2 is SAAADI in the germline V gene. CDR3 size: 13 residues. Trimming took off 8 bases at V and 5 bases at J, with 15 bases between the two ends. The CDR3 region has the DNA TGCGCCAGCGCCCGCGGGTTGAGGACTGAAGCTTTCTTT. It specifies CASARGLRTEAFF.

The chain links TRBV4-1 to TRBJ2-7; 8 nucleotides match TRBD1. After removal of 2 bases from V and 3 bases from J, the junction contained 9 bases not matched to a gene. Germline loops: CDR1 MGHRA, CDR2 YSYEKL. This CDR3 has 16 amino acids. The CDR3: CASSQPGTGGGYEQYF. As DNA, the CDR3 is TGCGCCAGCAGCCAACCCGGGACAGGTGGAGGCTACGAGCAGTACTTC.

V is TRBV29-1 and J is TRBJ2-6; TRBD2 aligns across 9 bases. V lost 4 bases, J lost 0 bases, and 4 bases stayed unmatched. Germline assignment: CDR1 SQVTM and CDR2 ANQGSEA. There are 16 residues in the CDR3. The CDR3 is CSVANSGSSGANVLTF. The CDR3 nucleotides read TGCAGCGTTGCTAATAGCGGGAGCTCTGGGGCCAACGTCCTGACTTTC.

CDR3 DNA sequence: TGTGCCAGCAGCTCACAGGTTTCGACTCCCGAAGCTTTCTTT. Encoded protein: CASSSQVSTPEAFF. The chain combines TRBV11-2 with TRBJ1-1; possible D gene TRBD1, 5 bases. CDR3 length equals 14 residues. Trimming shortened V by 4 bases and J by 8 bases, and 17 bases separated the two germline ends. The germline gives CDR1 SGHAT, CDR2 FQNNGV.

The chain links TRBV10-1 to TRBJ2-3, with D uncertain. Germline CDR1 is WNHNN and CDR2 is SYGVQD (reference sequence). The CDR3 covers 14 residues. Between the trimmed V and J ends, which lost 6 bases and 5 bases, there was a span of 15 bases. The CDR3 is CASSKGEDRDTQYF. The CDR3 DNA sequence: TGCGCCAGCAGCAAGGGCGAGGACCGAGATACGCAGTATTTT.